The rows below give T cell receptor beta chains drawn from one sample of a study of spatial heterogeneity in lung cancer. TCRdb fed the 5' RACE reads into MiXCR, producing one record per CDR3 protein. The sample consists of about 20,000 distinct CDR3 sequences, about a sixth of them appearing once. The material was lung tumor tissue, obtained at surgery. The receptor source for this set is a female donor with early-stage non-small cell lung cancer. The CDR3 runs from the conserved cysteine through the conserved F or W. D genes are given only for firm matches. Size values are once, few and many counts, or a class for expanded clones, and some rows have none.

D gene: TRBD2
J gene: TRBJ2-3
V gene: TRBV6-1
clone size: -
CDR3 protein: CASSEIQREPPDTQYF
CDR3 DNA: TGTGCCAGCAGTGAAATCCAGCGGGAGCCTCCAGATACGCAGTATTTT

D gene: TRBD2
J gene: TRBJ2-1
V gene: TRBV19
clone size: many
CDR3 protein: CASSMVAGPHNEQFF
CDR3 DNA: TGTGCCAGTAGTATGGTAGCGGGCCCTCACAATGAGCAGTTCTTC

D gene: -
J gene: TRBJ2-7
V gene: TRBV29-1
clone size: -
CDR3 protein: CSVARQDPAYEQYF
CDR3 DNA: TGCAGCGTTGCGCGACAGGATCCGGCCTACGAGCAGTACTTC

D gene: -
J gene: TRBJ2-1
V gene: TRBV12-3/TRBV12-4
clone size: -
CDR3 protein: CASSHDRSSYNEQFF
CDR3 DNA: TGTGCCAGCAGCCACGACAGGAGCTCCTACAATGAGCAGTTCTTC

D gene: -
J gene: TRBJ2-7
V gene: TRBV7-2
clone size: many
CDR3 protein: CASSPYGGPSYEQYF
CDR3 DNA: TGTGCCAGCAGCCCTTACGGGGGGCCCTCCTACGAGCAGTACTTC

D gene: TRBD2
J gene: TRBJ2-3
V gene: TRBV24-1
clone size: -
CDR3 protein: CAPSPAGADTQYF
CDR3 DNA: TGTGCCCCCTCCCCCGCGGGAGCAGATACGCAGTATTTT

D gene: -
J gene: TRBJ2-3
V gene: TRBV10-3
clone size: -
CDR3 protein: CAIGAGAADTQYF
CDR3 DNA: TGTGCCATCGGGGCGGGGGCGGCAGATACGCAGTATTTT

D gene: -
J gene: TRBJ2-2
V gene: TRBV29-1
clone size: many
CDR3 protein: CSVGAAVTGELFF
CDR3 DNA: TGCAGCGTTGGGGCCGCGGTCACCGGGGAGCTGTTTTTT

D gene: -
J gene: TRBJ2-2
V gene: TRBV24-1
clone size: -
CDR3 protein: CATPGSNTGELFF
CDR3 DNA: TGTGCCACCCCTGGCTCCAACACCGGGGAGCTGTTTTTT

D gene: -
J gene: TRBJ1-1
V gene: TRBV13
clone size: -
CDR3 protein: CASRKGRYTEAFF
CDR3 DNA: TGTGCCAGCAGAAAGGGACGGTACACTGAAGCTTTCTTT

D gene: -
J gene: TRBJ2-1
V gene: TRBV30
clone size: few
CDR3 protein: CAWGWGEQFF
CDR3 DNA: TGTGCCTGGGGCTGGGGTGAGCAGTTCTTC

D gene: TRBD2
J gene: TRBJ2-7
V gene: TRBV5-1
clone size: few
CDR3 protein: CASSSSGISYEQYF
CDR3 DNA: TGCGCCAGCAGCTCTAGCGGGATCTCCTACGAGCAGTACTTC

D gene: -
J gene: TRBJ2-1
V gene: TRBV15
clone size: -
CDR3 protein: CATSGRLPYNEQFF
CDR3 DNA: TGTGCCACCAGCGGAAGACTCCCCTACAATGAGCAGTTCTTC

D gene: TRBD2
J gene: TRBJ2-3
V gene: TRBV9
clone size: -
CDR3 protein: CASSVFGRPPSTDTQYF
CDR3 DNA: TGTGCCAGCAGCGTATTCGGGAGGCCCCCTTCCACAGATACGCAGTATTTT

D gene: -
J gene: TRBJ1-1
V gene: TRBV7-2
clone size: medium-sized
CDR3 protein: CASSSRGGTEAFF
CDR3 DNA: TGTGCCAGCAGCTCAAGAGGGGGAACTGAAGCTTTCTTT

D gene: TRBD2
J gene: TRBJ2-5
V gene: TRBV5-1
clone size: -
CDR3 protein: CASSPWKVLADRQETQYF
CDR3 DNA: TGCGCCAGCAGTCCTTGGAAGGTACTAGCGGACCGTCAAGAGACCCAGTACTTC

D gene: TRBD2
J gene: TRBJ2-1
V gene: TRBV7-3
clone size: few
CDR3 protein: CASSVAGGPSYEQFF
CDR3 DNA: TGTGCCAGCAGCGTGGCGGGAGGGCCCTCCTATGAGCAGTTCTTC

D gene: TRBD2
J gene: TRBJ2-1
V gene: TRBV11-2
clone size: -
CDR3 protein: CASSSGLAWNEQFF
CDR3 DNA: TGTGCCAGCAGCTCCGGACTAGCGTGGAATGAGCAGTTCTTC

D gene: -
J gene: TRBJ2-1
V gene: TRBV27
clone size: medium-sized
CDR3 protein: CASSSTSGDTSYNEQFF
CDR3 DNA: TGTGCCAGCAGTTCCACCTCTGGGGATACCTCCTACAATGAGCAGTTCTTC

D gene: TRBD2
J gene: TRBJ2-1
V gene: TRBV9
clone size: -
CDR3 protein: CASCRPAGVGEQFF
CDR3 DNA: TGTGCCAGCTGCCGACCAGCGGGAGTTGGGGAGCAGTTCTTC

D gene: -
J gene: TRBJ2-3
V gene: TRBV5-4
clone size: few
CDR3 protein: CASSLGLSVGAQYF
CDR3 DNA: TGTGCCAGCAGCTTGGGATTATCTGTAGGGGCGCAGTATTTT

D gene: -
J gene: TRBJ2-1
V gene: TRBV20-1
clone size: many
CDR3 protein: CSAIRGTGANEQFF
CDR3 DNA: TGCAGTGCTATCCGGGGAACGGGTGCTAATGAGCAGTTCTTC

D gene: TRBD2
J gene: TRBJ2-3
V gene: TRBV18
clone size: few
CDR3 protein: CASSTLAGDTDTQYF
CDR3 DNA: TGTGCCAGCTCAACACTAGCGGGGGACACAGATACGCAGTATTTT

D gene: TRBD1
J gene: TRBJ2-7
V gene: TRBV11-1
clone size: once
CDR3 protein: CASSRAGQGSYYEQYF
CDR3 DNA: TGTGCCAGCAGCCGCGCGGGACAGGGGTCCTACTACGAACAGTACTTC

D gene: -
J gene: TRBJ2-2
V gene: TRBV10-3
clone size: -
CDR3 protein: CAISELKRRNTGELFF
CDR3 DNA: TGTGCCATCAGTGAGTTAAAGCGGAGAAACACCGGGGAGCTGTTTTTT

D gene: TRBD1
J gene: TRBJ2-3
V gene: TRBV12-3/TRBV12-4
clone size: -
CDR3 protein: CASSQRVQRQGDTQYF
CDR3 DNA: TGTGCCAGCAGTCAGAGGGTTCAACGACAGGGAGATACGCAGTATTTT

D gene: TRBD2
J gene: TRBJ2-7
V gene: TRBV5-1
clone size: -
CDR3 protein: CASSLVGAGGPVSGQYF
CDR3 DNA: TGCGCCAGCAGCTTGGTTGGAGCGGGAGGGCCGGTGAGTGGGCAGTACTTC

D gene: -
J gene: TRBJ2-2
V gene: TRBV28
clone size: -
CDR3 protein: CASSLGLSTGELFF
CDR3 DNA: TGTGCCAGCAGTTTAGGACTATCAACCGGGGAGCTGTTTTTT

D gene: -
J gene: TRBJ2-5
V gene: TRBV7-9
clone size: few
CDR3 protein: CASIPPLQETQYF
CDR3 DNA: TGTGCCAGCATCCCCCCCCTCCAAGAGACCCAGTACTTC

D gene: TRBD2
J gene: TRBJ2-1
V gene: TRBV6-2/TRBV6-3
clone size: -
CDR3 protein: CASASGAGNEQFF
CDR3 DNA: TGTGCCAGCGCAAGCGGGGCCGGGAATGAGCAGTTCTTC

D gene: -
J gene: TRBJ2-3
V gene: TRBV29-1
clone size: few
CDR3 protein: CSVGQTVTDTQYF
CDR3 DNA: TGCAGCGTTGGACAGACGGTAACAGATACGCAGTATTTT

D gene: -
J gene: TRBJ2-1
V gene: TRBV24-1
clone size: few
CDR3 protein: CATSDPAMAKGPLNEQFF
CDR3 DNA: TGTGCCACCAGTGACCCCGCTATGGCTAAGGGCCCCCTTAATGAGCAGTTCTTC

D gene: TRBD1
J gene: TRBJ2-3
V gene: TRBV9
clone size: -
CDR3 protein: CERRVEGQPTDTKYF
CDR3 DNA: TGTGAAAGAAGAGTAGAGGGACAGCCTACAGATACGAAGTATTTT

D gene: -
J gene: TRBJ2-5
V gene: TRBV5-1
clone size: many
CDR3 protein: CASSLVPTGGRQETQYF
CDR3 DNA: TGCGCCAGCAGCCTGGTCCCCACCGGGGGGCGGCAAGAGACCCAGTACTTC

D gene: TRBD2
J gene: TRBJ2-1
V gene: TRBV20-1
clone size: -
CDR3 protein: CSEELAGGPNEQFF
CDR3 DNA: TGCAGTGAGGAACTAGCGGGAGGGCCCAATGAGCAGTTCTTC

D gene: TRBD1
J gene: TRBJ1-4
V gene: TRBV13
clone size: medium-sized
CDR3 protein: CASSLQGTNEKLFF
CDR3 DNA: TGTGCCAGCAGCCTACAGGGGACTAATGAAAAACTGTTTTTT

D gene: -
J gene: TRBJ2-2
V gene: TRBV12-3/TRBV12-4
clone size: many
CDR3 protein: CASRPGNTGELFF
CDR3 DNA: TGTGCCAGCCGACCGGGGAACACCGGGGAGCTGTTTTTT

D gene: -
J gene: TRBJ2-1
V gene: TRBV5-1
clone size: many
CDR3 protein: CASSLEGASYNEQFF
CDR3 DNA: TGCGCCAGCAGCTTGGAAGGGGCGTCCTACAATGAGCAGTTCTTC

D gene: TRBD2
J gene: TRBJ2-3
V gene: TRBV2
clone size: -
CDR3 protein: CASRTGTSGNADTQYF
CDR3 DNA: TGTGCCAGCAGAACCGGGACTAGCGGGAACGCAGATACGCAGTATTTT

D gene: -
J gene: TRBJ2-7
V gene: TRBV25-1
clone size: -
CDR3 protein: CASSEGFKDEQYF
CDR3 DNA: TGTGCCAGCAGTGAAGGGTTTAAGGACGAGCAGTACTTC

D gene: -
J gene: TRBJ2-2
V gene: TRBV7-8
clone size: -
CDR3 protein: CASSFSENTGELFF
CDR3 DNA: TGTGCCAGCAGCTTCAGCGAGAACACCGGGGAGCTGTTTTTT

D gene: TRBD2
J gene: TRBJ2-1
V gene: TRBV27
clone size: -
CDR3 protein: CASSPGLADNNEQFF
CDR3 DNA: TGTGCCAGCAGTCCGGGACTAGCGGACAACAATGAGCAGTTCTTC

D gene: -
J gene: TRBJ2-7
V gene: TRBV27
clone size: many
CDR3 protein: CASSRAADISSYEQYF
CDR3 DNA: TGTGCCAGCAGCCGCGCGGCAGATATTAGCTCCTACGAGCAGTACTTC

D gene: -
J gene: TRBJ2-4
V gene: TRBV6-1
clone size: -
CDR3 protein: CASSDSAHRLAKNIQYF
CDR3 DNA: TGTGCCAGCAGTGACTCCGCGCACCGACTAGCCAAAAACATTCAGTACTTC

D gene: TRBD1
J gene: TRBJ2-7
V gene: TRBV3-1
clone size: -
CDR3 protein: CASSQEGGSPYEQYF
CDR3 DNA: TGTGCCAGCAGCCAAGAAGGGGGCTCCCCCTACGAGCAGTACTTC

D gene: -
J gene: TRBJ2-7
V gene: TRBV18
clone size: few
CDR3 protein: CASSSYTGMKYEQYF
CDR3 DNA: TGTGCCAGCTCAAGCTACACAGGGATGAAGTACGAGCAGTACTTC

D gene: -
J gene: TRBJ2-7
V gene: TRBV19
clone size: -
CDR3 protein: CASRPGPRGEQYF
CDR3 DNA: TGTGCCAGTAGACCAGGTCCTCGAGGGGAGCAGTACTTC

D gene: TRBD1
J gene: TRBJ2-1
V gene: TRBV18
clone size: few
CDR3 protein: CASSPRPKTDRVLGSYNEQFF
CDR3 DNA: TGTGCCAGCTCACCACGCCCGAAGACCGACAGGGTGTTGGGTTCCTACAATGAGCAGTTCTTC

D gene: -
J gene: TRBJ2-7
V gene: TRBV25-1
clone size: -
CDR3 protein: CARSGSEGKLSEQYF
CDR3 DNA: TGTGCCAGGAGTGGGTCGGAGGGCAAACTCTCCGAGCAGTACTTC

D gene: TRBD2
J gene: TRBJ2-1
V gene: TRBV7-2
clone size: medium-sized
CDR3 protein: CASSSHGLAGTRGEQFF
CDR3 DNA: TGTGCCAGCAGTTCCCACGGACTAGCGGGGACCCGGGGTGAGCAGTTCTTC

D gene: -
J gene: TRBJ2-3
V gene: TRBV10-3
clone size: -
CDR3 protein: CAISTDFGSTDTQYF
CDR3 DNA: TGTGCCATCAGTACCGACTTCGGGAGCACAGATACGCAGTATTTT